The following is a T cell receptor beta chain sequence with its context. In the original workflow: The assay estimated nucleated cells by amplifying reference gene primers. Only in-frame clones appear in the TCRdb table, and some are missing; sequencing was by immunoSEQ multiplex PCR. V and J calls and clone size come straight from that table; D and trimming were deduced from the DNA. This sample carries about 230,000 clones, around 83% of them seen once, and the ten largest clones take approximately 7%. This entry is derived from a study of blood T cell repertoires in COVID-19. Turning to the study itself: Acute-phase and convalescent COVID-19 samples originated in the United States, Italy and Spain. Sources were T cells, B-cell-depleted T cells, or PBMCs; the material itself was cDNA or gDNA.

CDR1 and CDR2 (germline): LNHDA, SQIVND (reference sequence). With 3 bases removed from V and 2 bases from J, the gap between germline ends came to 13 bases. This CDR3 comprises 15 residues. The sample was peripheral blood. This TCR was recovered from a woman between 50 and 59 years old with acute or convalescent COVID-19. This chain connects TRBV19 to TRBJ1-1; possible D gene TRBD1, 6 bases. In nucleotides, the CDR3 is TGTGCCAGTAGTATTGACAGGACTAGAAACACTGAAGCTTTCTTT. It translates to CASSIDRTRNTEAFF.